The T cell receptor beta chain described here comes from a study of beta chain features in type 1 diabetes. The wider study: Taken together, all samples contributed 90 million to 140 million examined sorted cells.

This clone showed up just a few times. Antigen: not known. The study reverse transcribed the entire isolated RNA, so it sequenced expressed TCRB transcripts. Profiling relied on immunoSEQ multiplex PCR, and the TCRdb table lists in-frame clones only, not all of them. The sample includes almost 250,000 clones, 14% of them seen just once. Study-level points and caveats: cDNA-based sequencing might over-represent cells highly expressing TCR.

V was clipped by 4 bases and J by 5 bases; unmatched bases: 7. Germline V lookup: CDR1 PRHDT, CDR2 FYEKMQ (reference sequence). This CDR3 is built from 15 residues. The chain links TRBV13 to TRBJ2-5, with 10 bases aligning to TRBD2. Material for sequencing was naive CD4+ T cells from blood. The TCR comes from a woman aged 40 to 50 in good health. The CDR3 region is CASSSPSGGEETQYF. CDR3 sequence (DNA): TGTGCCAGCAGCTCTCCAAGCGGGGGGGAGGAGACCCAGTACTTC. Full variable domain (remainder filled in from reference TRBV13 and TRBJ2-5): AAGVIQSPRHLIKEKRETATLKCYPIPRHDTVYWYQQGPGQDPQFLISFYEKMQSDKGSIPDRFSAQQFSDYHSELNMSSLELGDSALYFCASSSPSGGEETQYFGPGTRLLVL.